Presented here are 32 T cell receptor beta chains from one specimen sequenced in a study of T cells in Graves' hyperthyroidism and ophthalmopathy. It was RNA transcripts that yielded the amplified TCR beta CDR3 regions. HTBI primers were employed in a first-round RT-PCR of the TCR CDR3. TCRdb used MiXCR to reprocess the multiplex PCR reads, holding one entry per CDR3 protein. This sample carries around 530,000 distinct CDR3 sequences, 17% of them seen once, and the ten largest clones take under 20%. Sequenced sample: blood. These receptors were taken from a woman aged 18 to 35 with Graves' ophthalmopathy.

This clonotype was recorded a few times. The chain links TRBV12-3 or TRBV12-4 to TRBJ2-1, with 8 bases fitting TRBD2. The length of the CDR3 is 14 residues. The trim removed 3 bases at V and 9 bases at J, leaving 7 bases unmatched. The CDR3, as DNA: TGTGCCAGCAGTTTCGGGGAGCGGGAGCTTGAGCAGTTCTTC. This encodes CASSFGERELEQFF.

V is TRBV5-5 and J is TRBJ1-5; no firm D call. This CDR3 comprises 15 residues. The V and J ends lost 2 bases and 0 bases respectively, with 9 bases between them. CDR1 is SGHKS and CDR2 is YYEKEE in the germline V gene (reference sequence). CDR3 region: CASSFEGVSNQPQHF. The CDR3 DNA is TGTGCCAGCAGCTTTGAGGGAGTTAGCAATCAGCCCCAGCATTTT.

This clonotype appeared a single time. The chain's CDR3 is CASSLAEAAGASEQYF. The CDR3 DNA reads as TGTGCCAGCAGCTTAGCCGAGGCAGCGGGAGCTTCCGAGCAGTACTTC. The chain combines TRBV7-9 with TRBJ2-7; TRBD2 matches 8 bases. The CDR3 contains 16 residues. J lost 6 bases, V lost 0 bases, and 10 bases had no gene match. The germline gives CDR1 SEHNR, CDR2 FQNEAQ (reference sequence). Together with reference TRBV7-9 and TRBJ2-7, the CDR3 gives the full variable domain: DTGVSQNPRHKITKRGQNVTFRCDPISEHNRLYWYRQTLGQGPEFLTYFQNEAQLEKSRLLSDRFSAERPKGSFSTLEIQRTEQGDSAMYLCASSLAEAAGASEQYFGPGTRLTVT.

Many counts were recorded for this clonotype. The chain joins TRBV7-2 to TRBJ2-5, with D possibly called TRBD1 or TRBD2 (5 bases each). The CDR3 sequence is 14 residues long. Trimming removed 5 bases from V and 5 bases from J, with 15 bases in between. CDR1 is SGHTA, CDR2 FQGNSA, per germline. The CDR3 coding sequence is TGTGCCAGCAGCCTAAGTCGGTGGGGGGAGACCCAGTACTTC. Translation gives CASSLSRWGETQYF.

The chain recombines TRBV6-1 with TRBJ2-3, with 8 bases aligning to TRBD2. Germline assignment: CDR1 MNHNS and CDR2 SASEGT. Trimming cost V 2 bases and J 5 bases; bases outside gene matches: 0. This CDR3 spans 13 amino acids. This chain's CDR3 is CASSELAGDTQYF. Written as DNA, the CDR3 is TGTGCCAGCAGTGAACTAGCGGGAGATACGCAGTATTTT.

This clonotype was observed at least ten times. This chain uses TRBV3-1 with TRBJ1-1, with D maybe TRBD1 (5 bases). This CDR3 has 14 amino acids. In germline, CDR1 is LGHDT, CDR2 YNNKEL (reference sequence). Trimming pared 5 bases from V and 2 bases from J, leaving 12 bases between. This CDR3 reads CASSTQQGNTEAFF. DNA for the CDR3: TGTGCCAGCAGCACCCAGCAGGGTAACACTGAAGCTTTCTTT.

This clonotype came up a few times. This rearrangement joins TRBV30 to TRBJ1-4, with D unclear. Germline CDR1 GTSNPN, CDR2 SVGIG (reference sequence). This CDR3 spans 13 amino acids. Deletions cut 0 bases from V and 7 bases from J, with 9 bases between. The CDR3 reads CAWSVPGAEKLFF. As DNA, the CDR3 is TGTGCCTGGAGTGTACCGGGAGCTGAAAAACTGTTTTTT.

This clonotype has ten or more counts. The chain has TRBV11-2 and TRBJ1-3, with D hard to call. Germline loops: CDR1 SGHAT, CDR2 FQNNGV. The V gene lost 5 bases and the J gene lost 2 bases, with 19 bases spanning the gap. This CDR3 contains 17 residues. The CDR3 DNA reads TGTGCCAGCAGCCCAAAGACACCGACCGAAACTGGAAACACCATATATTTT. It yields the protein CASSPKTPTETGNTIYF.

The V gene is TRBV5-4, the J gene TRBJ2-3; 9 bases map to TRBD2. V lost 0 bases, J lost 6 bases, and 8 bases stayed unmatched. CDR3 length equals 16 residues. CDR1 and CDR2 (germline): SGHNT, YYREEE (reference sequence). CDR3 DNA: TGTGCCAGCAGCTTGGTGGCTAGCGGGATCGCGGATACGCAGTATTTT. It yields the protein CASSLVASGIADTQYF.

This clonotype appeared a few times. The chain employs TRBV20-1 and TRBJ2-7, with TRBD2 matching over 11 bases. The CDR3 covers 16 residues. Per the germline V gene, CDR1 is DFQATT and CDR2 is SNEGSKA (reference sequence). V shed 2 bases and J 0 bases; nucleotides not matched to a gene: 6. DNA of the CDR3: TGCAGTGCTAGATTACTAGCGGGGGCCCTCTCCTACGAGCAGTACTTC. Translated, it gives CSARLLAGALSYEQYF.

The chain joins TRBV4-3 to TRBJ1-5; D possibly corresponds to TRBD1 (5 bases). The CDR3 has 16 amino acids. The germline V gene has CDR1 LGHNA and CDR2 YSLEER. V was cut by 0 bases and J by 7 bases, with 16 bases left in between. The CDR3 loop is CASSQDFGGVRQPQHF. CDR3 bases: TGCGCCAGCAGCCAAGATTTTGGGGGGGTGCGGCAGCCCCAGCATTTT.

The chain joins TRBV4-1 to TRBJ2-1, with D unclear. The CDR3 has 12 residues. Germline CDR1 reads MGHRA; CDR2 reads YSYEKL. Trimming took off 4 bases at V and 5 bases at J, with 6 bases between the two ends. DNA for the CDR3: TGCGCCAGCAGCCTGATCAACAATGAGCAGTTCTTC. Protein product: CASSLINNEQFF.

This clonotype was observed many times. V and J are TRBV5-1 and TRBJ2-5; tentative D call: TRBD1 (6 bases). Looked up from germline, CDR1 is SGHRS and CDR2 is YFSETQ. The CDR3 has 16 amino acids. Trimming removed 0 bases at V and 2 bases at J, with 14 bases between. The CDR3 spells CASSLGGLGAQETQYF. Here the CDR3 DNA reads TGCGCCAGCAGCTTGGGGGGGCTCGGTGCTCAAGAGACCCAGTACTTC.

The sample holds many counts of this clonotype. The chain uses TRBV30 and TRBJ2-2, with unresolved D. Germline-derived CDR1 and CDR2 are GTSNPN and SVGIG (reference sequence). With 5 bases removed from V and 2 bases from J, the gap between germline ends came to 9 bases. The CDR3 loop spans 13 amino acids. CDR3 in DNA: TGTGCCTGGGCCCGCAGCAACACCGGGGAGCTGTTTTTT. Translating gives CAWARSNTGELFF.

This clonotype appeared many times. This chain uses TRBV20-1 with TRBJ2-5; 7 positions match TRBD2. This CDR3 contains 16 residues. With V trimmed by 0 bases and J by 5 bases, 12 bases remained unmatched. Germline CDR1 is DFQATT and CDR2 is SNEGSKA (reference sequence). This chain's CDR3 is CSARDLGGRAGETQYF. The CDR3 bases are TGCAGTGCTAGAGATCTGGGGGGGAGGGCCGGCGAGACCCAGTACTTC.

This clonotype was counted ten times or more. The chain is built from TRBV7-2 and TRBJ1-1; D is unclear. CDR3 length: 13 amino acids. Germline V gene lookup returns CDR1 SGHTA and CDR2 FQGNSA. Trimming left V 1 base short and J 6 bases short, with 9 bases between. The CDR3 DNA sequence: TGTGCCAGCAGCTTAGTAGCCGGTCCTGAAGCTTTCTTT. This encodes CASSLVAGPEAFF.

The J gene is TRBJ2-5, the V gene TRBV2; 7 positions agree with TRBD1. Losses at the gene ends were 7 bases for V and 0 bases for J; bases not matched to a gene: 11. This CDR3 has 16 amino acids. The germline gives CDR1 SNHLY, CDR2 FYNNEI. In DNA, the CDR3 is TGTGCCAGCACTACTTTAATACAGGGGTACCAAGAGACCCAGTACTTC. Protein sequence: CASTTLIQGYQETQYF. Full variable domain (outside the CDR3, taken from reference TRBV2 and TRBJ2-5): EPEVTQTPSHQVTQMGQEVILRCVPISNHLYFYWYRQILGQKVEFLVSFYNNEISEKSEIFDDQFSVERPDGSNFTLKIRSTKLEDSAMYFCASTTLIQGYQETQYFGPGTRLLVL.

This clonotype was counted ten times or more. The V and J genes are TRBV28 and TRBJ1-1; D remains unclear. This CDR3 spans 16 amino acids. Trimming shortened V by 0 bases and J by 2 bases, and 13 bases separated the two germline ends. Germline CDR1 and CDR2: MDHEN and SYDVKM. CDR3 protein: CASSLWLRRNNTEAFF. DNA for the CDR3: TGTGCCAGCAGTTTATGGTTAAGGCGGAATAACACTGAAGCTTTCTTT.

This clonotype was seen only a few times. V gene TRBV5-6 combines with J gene TRBJ2-2; the D is unclear. Germline V gene sequence: CDR1 SGHDT, CDR2 YYEEEE. This CDR3 contains 13 residues. V gave up 4 bases and J gave up 4 bases, with 8 bases separating them. For the CDR3, the DNA is TGTGCCAGCAGCAAACAGATCACCGGGGAGCTGTTTTTT. Translation: CASSKQITGELFF.

This clonotype occurred a few times. The chain carries TRBV4-3 and TRBJ2-1; D call uncertain. The length of the CDR3 is 15 residues. Germline V gene data show CDR1 as LGHNA and CDR2 as YSLEER. V lost 1 base and J 8 bases, leaving 15 bases between the germline ends. CDR3 amino acids: CASSQGWVSSDEQFF. The DNA for the CDR3 is TGCGCCAGCAGCCAAGGATGGGTATCGAGTGATGAGCAGTTCTTC.

This clonotype was counted many times. V gene TRBV5-6 combines with J gene TRBJ2-7; D gene ambiguous. This CDR3 has 12 amino acids. CDR1 and CDR2 from the germline V gene are SGHDT and YYEEEE. V lost 1 base and J 3 bases, leaving 5 bases between the germline ends. The CDR3 reads CASSLFYYEQYF. In nucleotides, the CDR3 is TGTGCCAGCAGCTTGTTCTACTACGAGCAGTACTTC.

This clonotype showed up just a few times. The chain is built from TRBV12-3 or TRBV12-4 and TRBJ2-3, with 9 positions matching TRBD2. V was clipped by 4 bases and J by 0 bases; unmatched bases: 8. This CDR3 is built from 17 residues. The CDR3 coding sequence is TGTGCCAGCAGTTCCCGGACTAGCGCTACTAGCACAGATACGCAGTATTTT. It specifies CASSSRTSATSTDTQYF.

In its sample, this clonotype was seen many times. This rearrangement joins TRBV2 to TRBJ1-6; unclear D gene. Germline loops: CDR1 SNHLY, CDR2 FYNNEI. The ends were cut back, 4 bases at V and 8 bases at J, with 3 bases in the middle. This CDR3 comprises 11 residues. CDR3 residues: CASSVDSPLHF. The CDR3 nucleotides are TGTGCCAGCAGTGTTGATTCACCCCTCCACTTT.

This clonotype was picked up many times. The chain combines TRBV20-1 with TRBJ1-4; D gene unclear. The CDR3 has 14 amino acids. Germline CDR1 and CDR2: DFQATT and SNEGSKA (reference sequence). Trimming cost V 6 bases and J 0 bases, with 11 bases left between them. This CDR3 is CSAEGQATNEKLFF. The DNA of the CDR3 is TGCAGTGCCGAAGGGCAGGCAACTAATGAAAAACTGTTTTTT.

The chain combines TRBV18 with TRBJ2-1; 7 nucleotides line up with TRBD1. This CDR3 has 16 residues. V dropped 6 bases and J dropped 0; count of bases not matched to a gene: 8. Germline CDR1 is KGHSH and CDR2 is LQKENI. Here the CDR3 reads CASSLKDRSSYNEQFF. The CDR3 bases are TGTGCCAGCTCTCTGAAGGACAGGAGCTCCTACAATGAGCAGTTCTTC.

The rearrangement uses TRBV29-1 and TRBJ2-1, with 13 bases aligning to TRBD2. This CDR3 is 16 amino acids long. Germline lookup yields CDR1 SQVTM and CDR2 ANQGSEA. V shed 0 bases, J shed 6 bases, and the junction held 5 bases outside the gene matches. The CDR3 DNA reads TGCAGCGTTGAAGACCTCCGACTAGCGGGGGGCAATGAGCAGTTCTTC. Amino acids: CSVEDLRLAGGNEQFF.

The table lists this clonotype with a few counts. The chain combines TRBV20-1 with TRBJ1-1; the match to TRBD1 covers 7 bases. The CDR3 runs 17 residues. Germline values: CDR1 DFQATT, CDR2 SNEGSKA (reference sequence). Trimming removed 1 base from V and 1 base from J; junction bases left unmatched: 12. The CDR3 reads CSARADRAPHKNTEAFF. DNA for the CDR3: TGCAGTGCTAGAGCCGACAGGGCCCCCCATAAGAACACTGAAGCTTTCTTT.

This clonotype was counted many times. The rearrangement links TRBV6-2 or TRBV6-3 to TRBJ1-2, with D possibly matching TRBD1 (6 bases). This CDR3 spans 14 amino acids. Germline values: CDR1 MNHEY, CDR2 SVGEGT. With 8 bases removed from V and 5 bases from J, the gap between germline ends came to 18 bases. For the CDR3, the DNA is TGTGCCAGCGCATTCGGGACACGGAATTATGGCTACACCTTC. Translation gives CASAFGTRNYGYTF.

This chain uses TRBV7-6 with TRBJ2-7; perhaps D is TRBD1 or TRBD2 (6 bases each). V was trimmed by 3 bases and J by 7 bases, leaving 16 bases between them. From germline, CDR1 is SGHVS and CDR2 FNYEAQ. The CDR3 runs to 14 residues. The CDR3 bases are TGTGCCAGCAGCTTGGGCCCCGGAGGGGGAGAGCAGTACTTC. As protein: CASSLGPGGGEQYF.

This clonotype was recorded a few times. The CDR3 loop reads CSAKSSTGAYEQYF. CDR3 in DNA: TGCAGTGCTAAATCTTCCACTGGGGCCTACGAGCAGTACTTC. The chain recombines TRBV20-1 with TRBJ2-7; no definite D call. The ends were cut back, 4 bases at V and 2 bases at J, with 15 bases in the middle. The CDR3 is 14 amino acids. Germline assignment: CDR1 DFQATT and CDR2 SNEGSKA (reference sequence).

This clonotype occurred many times. The chain recombines TRBV7-2 with TRBJ2-7, with D possibly matching TRBD2 (6 bases). CDR3 size: 14 residues. V was cut by 4 bases and J by 0 bases, with 10 bases left in between. Germline lookup yields CDR1 SGHTA and CDR2 FQGNSA. The CDR3 DNA reads as TGTGCCAGCAGCTGGAGTAGCGGCTCCTACGAGCAGTACTTC. It specifies CASSWSSGSYEQYF.

The sample holds many counts of this clonotype. V gene TRBV13 combines with J gene TRBJ1-1, with unresolved D. Trimming pared 2 bases from V and 6 bases from J, leaving 7 bases between. This CDR3 is built from 12 residues. From germline, CDR1 is PRHDT and CDR2 FYEKMQ (reference sequence). The CDR3 nucleotides are TGTGCCAGCAGCTTATTTGGTCCTGAAGCTTTCTTT. Translation gives CASSLFGPEAFF.